At least ten counts were recorded for the clone carrying this T cell receptor beta chain. For the second PCR, which ran for 7 to 11 cycles, a sample-barcoded 5' primer and a J-beta primer mix were used. CDR3-containing paired-end reads numbered at least 2.5 million in each sample. TCRdb used MiXCR to reprocess the 5' RACE reads, holding one entry per CDR3 protein. Of 590,000 or so distinct CDR3 sequences listed, approximately 30% are singletons. This sample was included in a study of blood T cells in healthy people across ages. This CDR3 has 14 amino acids. CDR1 and CDR2 (germline): SGHTS, YDEGEE. The V and J ends lost 4 bases and 1 base, in that order; junction bases with no gene match: 1.

The sample taken for sequencing was blood. This rearrangement joins TRBV5-8 to TRBJ2-3; TRBD2 matches at 9 bases. This clonotype was obtained from an elderly woman in good health. The CDR3 DNA reads as TGTGCCAGCAGCAGACTAGCGGGCACAGATACGCAGTATTTT. It codes for CASSRLAGTDTQYF.